The 21 T cell receptor beta chains below were found in one sample sequenced in a study of cytomegalovirus exposure and HLA in healthy donors. 60 Vbeta and 13 Jbeta primers were used in PCR. Profiled with immunoSEQ multiplex PCR; TCRdb holds only in-frame clones, not every one. The table has 75,000 to 100,000 clones, about 78% seen once; the top ten hold roughly 3.2%. What was sequenced was PBMCs. These receptors were collected from a middle-aged man in good health and CMV-seronegative.

DNA of the CDR3: TGTGCCAGCTCACCAGGGACAGGAACCACAGATACGCAGTATTTT. It encodes CASSPGTGTTDTQYF. The chain combines TRBV18 with TRBJ2-3; 8 bases line up with TRBD1. The trim removed 2 bases at V and 2 bases at J, leaving 3 bases unmatched. The germline V gene has CDR1 KGHSH and CDR2 LQKENI. The CDR3 spans 15 residues.

This clone is judged medium-sized. The chain joins TRBV6-5 to TRBJ2-2; TRBD2 is a possible D gene (5 bases). V lost 5 bases, J lost 3 bases, and 13 bases lay in between. CDR1 is MNHEY and CDR2 is SVGAGI in the germline V gene. CDR3 length equals 15 residues. CDR3: CASSPFRGDTGELFF. The CDR3, as DNA: TGTGCCAGCAGTCCCTTTCGGGGTGACACCGGGGAGCTGTTTTTT.

Note on this clone: This sample also contains other DNA sequences that code for the same CDR3. CDR3 loop: CASRPAVGGNTDTQYF. In DNA form, the CDR3 reads TGCGCCAGCAGGCCCGCGGTAGGAGGGAACACAGATACGCAGTATTTT. V is TRBV10-2 and J is TRBJ2-3, with a weak D call TRBD2 (6 bases). V lost 6 bases, J lost 2 bases, and 18 bases lay in between. The CDR3 extends over 16 amino acids. The germline gives CDR1 WSHSY, CDR2 SAAADI.

The V gene is TRBV14, the J gene TRBJ2-7, with TRBD2 matching over 7 bases. CDR3 length: 13 amino acids. With 1 base clipped from V and 6 bases from J, the junction kept 3 bases outside the gene matches. Germline V lookup: CDR1 SGHDN, CDR2 FVKESK. The CDR3: CASSQVSGGEQYF. DNA for the CDR3: TGTGCCAGCAGCCAAGTGTCGGGAGGCGAGCAGTACTTC. The full variable domain, completed using reference TRBV14 and TRBJ2-7, is EAGVTQFPSHSVIEKGQTVTLRCDPISGHDNLYWYRRVMGKEIKFLLHFVKESKQDESGMPNNRFLAERTGGTYSTLKVQPAELEDSGVYFCASSQVSGGEQYFGPGTRLTVT.

This clone was seen once. The chain is built from TRBV30 and TRBJ2-2, with 8 positions matching TRBD1. V lost 3 bases to trimming and J lost 2 bases; unmatched junction nucleotides: 8. The CDR3 sequence is 16 residues long. Germline V gene sequence: CDR1 GTSNPN, CDR2 SVGIG (reference sequence). CDR3: CAWRFQGAGNTGELFF. The CDR3, as DNA: TGTGCCTGGAGGTTCCAGGGGGCGGGAAACACCGGGGAGCTGTTTTTT.

This chain connects TRBV7-9 to TRBJ1-1, with a weak D call TRBD1 (5 bases). The germline V and J ends were trimmed by 0 bases and 8 bases, with 10 bases remaining between them. Germline V gene data show CDR1 as SEHNR and CDR2 as FQNEAQ (reference sequence). This CDR3 has 13 amino acids. CDR3 in amino acids: CASSLAEGWEAFF. The CDR3, as DNA: TGTGCCAGCAGCTTAGCGGAGGGGTGGGAAGCTTTCTTT.

V and J are TRBV11-2 and TRBJ2-7, with TRBD2 matching over 10 bases. J was trimmed by 3 bases and V by 2 bases; bases with no gene match: 1. This CDR3 comprises 14 residues. Germline CDR1 is SGHAT and CDR2 is FQNNGV. This CDR3 reads CASSLIAGGYEQYF. CDR3 nucleotides: TGTGCCAGCAGCTTAATAGCGGGAGGCTACGAGCAGTACTTC.

The chain employs TRBV6-1 and TRBJ1-5; D call uncertain. Trimming took 3 bases from V and 6 from J, leaving 3 bases between them. There are 11 residues in the CDR3. Per germline, CDR1 MNHNS and CDR2 SASEGT. CDR3 sequence: CASSDLQPQHF. The DNA of the CDR3 is TGTGCCAGCAGTGACCTTCAGCCCCAGCATTTT.

The chain joins TRBV7-2 to TRBJ2-7; TRBD1 might be the D (6 bases). Looked up from germline, CDR1 is SGHTA and CDR2 is FQGNSA. This CDR3 is 16 amino acids long. The V end was cut by 5 bases, the J end by 0 bases, with 17 bases between. CDR3 DNA sequence: TGTGCCAGCAGCGTCCTTCTCAGGGGAAGCTCCTACGAGCAGTACTTC. Its protein product is CASSVLLRGSSYEQYF.

The CDR3 spells CAWSVPRALMNTEAFF. The CDR3 DNA follows: TGTGCCTGGAGTGTACCCAGGGCCTTAATGAACACTGAAGCTTTCTTT. This chain links TRBV30 with TRBJ1-1; tentatively, D is TRBD1 (5 bases). Trimming removed 0 bases from V and 0 bases from J, with 14 bases in between. Germline values: CDR1 GTSNPN, CDR2 SVGIG (reference sequence). The CDR3 length is 16 residues. Combining the CDR3 with reference TRBV30 and TRBJ1-1 gives the whole variable domain SQTIHQWPATLVQPVGSPLSLECTVEGTSNPNLYWYRQAAGRGLQLLFYSVGIGQISSEVPQNLSASRPQDRQFILSSKKLLLSDSGFYLCAWSVPRALMNTEAFFGQGTRLTVV.

The chain employs TRBV11-3 and TRBJ2-2; TRBD1 matches at 9 bases. V shed 9 bases and J 5 bases; nucleotides not matched to a gene: 10. The CDR3 is made up of 15 amino acids. Germline V CDR1 and CDR2: SGHNT, YENEEA. The CDR3 here is CASSPQTGGTGELFF. In DNA, the CDR3 is TGTGCCAGTTCCCCCCAGACAGGGGGGACCGGGGAGCTGTTTTTT. Full variable domain (outside the CDR3, taken from reference TRBV11-3 and TRBJ2-2): EAGVVQSPRYKIIEKKQPVAFWCNPISGHNTLYWYLQNLGQGPELLIRYENEEAVDDSQLPKDRFSAERLKGVDSTLKIQPAELGDSAVYLCASSPQTGGTGELFFGEGSRLTVL.

J is TRBJ1-5 and V is TRBV2; 7 bases fit TRBD1. Germline V lookup: CDR1 SNHLY, CDR2 FYNNEI. The J segment lost 2 bases and the V segment lost 6 bases, leaving 7 bases of the junction unmatched. This CDR3 is built from 15 residues. CDR3 in amino acids: CASSSTGVGNQPQHF. Written as DNA, the CDR3 is TGTGCCAGCAGCAGTACAGGGGTCGGCAATCAGCCCCAGCATTTT.

The rearrangement joins TRBV28 to TRBJ1-2; D is perhaps TRBD1 (5 bases). This CDR3 has 12 residues. The germline V and J ends were trimmed by 4 bases and 4 bases, with 7 bases remaining between them. The germline V gene encodes CDR1 MDHEN and CDR2 SYDVKM. CDR3 sequence: CASSWGGYGYTF. For the CDR3, the DNA is TGTGCCAGCAGTTGGGGCGGCTATGGCTACACCTTC.

This clone was observed a handful of times. At the DNA level, this CDR3 is encoded by other sequences in the same sample as well. The V call is TRBV30, the J call TRBJ2-7, with TRBD2 matching over 9 bases. V trimming: 0 bases; J trimming: 3 bases; junction bases outside the gene matches: 6. CDR1 and CDR2 from the germline V gene are GTSNPN and SVGIG (reference sequence). The CDR3 loop spans 15 amino acids. This CDR3 is CAWSVPPSGIYEQYF. CDR3 sequence (DNA): TGTGCCTGGAGTGTACCGCCTAGCGGGATCTACGAGCAGTACTTC.

The gene calls are TRBV23-1 and TRBJ1-4; D is perhaps TRBD1 (5 bases). TRBV23-1 counts as an open reading frame of uncertain function. The CDR3 contains 16 residues. V was pared by 2 bases and J by 2 bases, with 12 bases between. CDR3: CASSQAPGPTNEKLFF. For the CDR3, the DNA is TGCGCCAGCAGTCAAGCCCCAGGGCCCACTAATGAAAAACTGTTTTTT.

The chain is built from TRBV7-2 and TRBJ2-5; 8 positions agree with TRBD1. The DNA end favors TRBJ2-7, so the J call may be wrong. The length of the CDR3 is 15 residues. The germline V gene encodes CDR1 SGHTA and CDR2 FQGNSA. The CDR3 nucleotides read TGTGCCAGCAGCTTAATCCGGGACAGGTACCACGAGCAGTACTTC. This encodes CASSLIRDRYHEQYF.

This chain connects TRBV6-1 to TRBJ2-7, with TRBD2 matching over 7 bases. The junction had 7 bases not matched to a gene; V was cut back by 8 bases and J by 0 bases. The germline gives CDR1 MNHNS, CDR2 SASEGT. This CDR3 region has 14 residues. The CDR3 coding sequence is TGTGCCAGCTCTTCTAGCGGCCTCTCCTACGAGCAGTACTTC. Its translation is CASSSSGLSYEQYF.

The J gene is TRBJ2-3, the V gene TRBV30, with D possibly TRBD2 on 6 matching bases. The germline V gene encodes CDR1 GTSNPN and CDR2 SVGIG (reference sequence). Trimming pared 4 bases from V and 4 bases from J, leaving 9 bases between. This CDR3 has 12 amino acids. The CDR3 nucleotides read TGTGCCTGGACCACGGGGGCAGATACGCAGTATTTT. Translating gives CAWTTGADTQYF.

For this clone: Compared with germline, one end of the junction differs, possibly owing to a read error. The V call is TRBV7-7, the J call TRBJ2-2; 8 bases align to TRBD1. CDR1 is SSHAT, CDR2 FNYEAQ, per germline (reference sequence). CDR3 length: 15 residues. Written as DNA, the CDR3 is TGTGCTAGCAGCTTAGAAGGACAGGGCACCGGGGAGCTGTTTTTT. Protein product: CASSLEGQGTGELFF.

This chain joins TRBV30 and TRBJ2-1, with D possibly TRBD1 on 6 matching bases. The CDR3 has 14 amino acids. Germline lookup yields CDR1 GTSNPN and CDR2 SVGIG (reference sequence). With 7 bases removed from V and 4 bases from J, the gap between germline ends came to 17 bases. The CDR3 loop is CASTGSGVYNEQFF. The DNA of the CDR3 is TGTGCCTCCACAGGGAGCGGCGTGTACAATGAGCAGTTCTTC.

CDR3 coding DNA: TGTGCCAGCAGCTCGGGACAAACATGGCAAGAGACCCAGTACTTC. This gives the protein CASSSGQTWQETQYF. The V call is TRBV7-8, the J call TRBJ2-5; D is perhaps TRBD1 (6 bases). This CDR3 comprises 15 residues. Germline values: CDR1 SGHVS, CDR2 FQNEAQ. V lost 4 bases and J lost 2, with 14 bases in between.